These 18 T cell receptor beta chains came from one sample sequenced in a study of beta chain features in type 1 diabetes. General study findings and limits: TCRB CDR3 length was moderately but significantly reduced in all four CD4+ subsets of Type 1 diabetes patients.

Their antigens are not known. The whole isolated RNA underwent reverse transcription, so sequencing captured expressed TCRB transcripts. Repertoires were generated with immunoSEQ multiplex PCR, while TCRdb's copy carries only in-frame clones and drops some. The table shows about 150,000 clones, with approximately 8.1% occurring only once. Sequencing used central memory CD4+ T cells from blood. These receptors originate from a man aged 18 to 30 with type 1 diabetes.

This clone was observed a handful of times. The rearrangement joins TRBV29-1 to TRBJ2-1; D possibly corresponds to TRBD2 (5 bases). This CDR3 contains 13 residues. Germline CDR1 is SQVTM and CDR2 is ANQGSEA. V shed 3 bases and J shed 8 bases, with 14 bases lying between them. In DNA, the CDR3 is TGCAGCGTTGAGCGAGCGGCCCTCCATGAGCAGTTCTTC. Translated, it gives CSVERAALHEQFF.

This clone was seen a few times. The J gene is TRBJ1-6, the V gene TRBV7-9; no reliable D call. Trimming removed 3 bases at V and 7 bases at J, with 4 bases between. Germline CDR1 is SEHNR and CDR2 is FQNEAQ (reference sequence). This CDR3 contains 12 residues. The DNA of the CDR3 is TGTGCCAGCAGCTTCGGGAATTCACCCCTCCACTTT. Protein sequence: CASSFGNSPLHF.

V gene TRBV9 combines with J gene TRBJ2-7; weak D call: TRBD1 (5 bases). V was pared by 1 base and J by 4 bases, with 15 bases between. The CDR3 consists of 15 residues. CDR1 and CDR2 from the germline V gene are SGDLS and YYNGEE. CDR3 in DNA: TGTGCCAGCAGCGTAAGTCTGCAGGGCGTTTACGAGCAGTACTTC. It encodes CASSVSLQGVYEQYF.

This clone was seen repeatedly, ten times or more. The rearrangement joins TRBV4-1 to TRBJ2-2, with 7 bases aligning to TRBD2. Losses at the gene ends were 4 bases for V and 5 bases for J; bases not matched to a gene: 4. Germline V gene data show CDR1 as MGHRA and CDR2 as YSYEKL. The CDR3 runs 14 residues. The CDR3 coding sequence is TGCGCCAGCAGCCTGCTCGGGGGGACCGGGGAGCTGTTTTTT. Amino acids: CASSLLGGTGELFF.

This clone appeared a few times. The CDR3 spells CASGPPLRGRQETQYF. The CDR3 bases are TGTGCCAGCGGCCCCCCGCTGCGGGGAAGACAAGAGACCCAGTACTTC. The J gene is TRBJ2-5, the V gene TRBV7-9; perhaps TRBD2 as D (6 bases). This CDR3 is 16 amino acids long. CDR1 and CDR2 from the germline V gene are SEHNR and FQNEAQ (reference sequence). Trimming stripped 8 bases from V and 2 bases from J, with 21 bases between. Filled out from reference TRBV7-9 and TRBJ2-5, the complete variable domain reads DTGVSQNPRHKITKRGQNVTFRCDPISEHNRLYWYRQTLGQGPEFLTYFQNEAQLEKSRLLSDRFSAERPKGSFSTLEIQRTEQGDSAMYLCASGPPLRGRQETQYFGPGTRLLVL.

Concerning this clone itself: The germline gene is not matched at one end of the junction; a read error may be the cause. V usage is TRBV10-2 and J usage is TRBJ2-5; 8 positions agree with TRBD2. The germline V gene has CDR1 WSHSY and CDR2 SAAADI. The CDR3 has 13 amino acids. CDR3 residues: CASSEIAGGPADF. For the CDR3, the DNA is TGCGCCAGCAGTGAGATTGCGGGGGGCCCAGCGGACTTC.

This CDR3 reads CASSLGQDNRAFF. In DNA, the CDR3 is TGTGCCAGCAGTTTAGGCCAGGACAATCGGGCTTTCTTT. The V gene is TRBV28, the J gene TRBJ1-1; D might be TRBD1 (5 bases). V was pared by 2 bases and J by 11 bases, with 15 bases between. The CDR3 extends over 13 amino acids. Germline CDR1 reads MDHEN; CDR2 reads SYDVKM.

This clone was counted ten times or more. This rearrangement joins TRBV5-1 to TRBJ2-3; D might be TRBD2 (5 bases). Trimming took 2 bases from V and 0 from J, leaving 10 bases between them. The CDR3 sequence is 15 residues long. CDR1 is SGHRS, CDR2 YFSETQ, per germline. The CDR3 DNA reads as TGCGCCAGCAGCTTTGGAGGCCCAAGCACAGATACGCAGTATTTT. Translated, it gives CASSFGGPSTDTQYF. The variable domain in full, with the rest retrieved from reference TRBV5-1 and TRBJ2-3, is KAGVTQTPRYLIKTRGQQVTLSCSPISGHRSVSWYQQTPGQGLQFLFEYFSETQRNKGNFPGRFSGRQFSNSRSEMNVSTLELGDSALYLCASSFGGPSTDTQYFGPGTRLTVL.

The chain uses TRBV4-2 and TRBJ2-3; D uncertain. The CDR3 is 14 amino acids. Germline values: CDR1 LGHNA, CDR2 YNFKEQ. V shed 1 base and J shed 0 bases, with 5 bases lying between them. The CDR3 bases are TGTGCCAGCAGCCAAGGTTCAAGCACAGATACGCAGTATTTT. It yields the protein CASSQGSSTDTQYF.

In its sample, this clone was seen a few times. This chain connects TRBV20-1 to TRBJ2-3; 8 nucleotides align to TRBD1. Germline lookup yields CDR1 DFQATT and CDR2 SNEGSKA (reference sequence). V was clipped by 5 bases and J by 10 bases; unmatched bases: 5. CDR3 length: 11 amino acids. The CDR3, as DNA: TGCAGTGCTTTAGAGACAGGGGCGCAGTATTTT. It yields the protein CSALETGAQYF.

This clone was observed a few times. The chain has TRBV30 and TRBJ1-3; no reliable D call. The CDR3 contains 13 residues. Germline CDR1 and CDR2: GTSNPN and SVGIG (reference sequence). V lost 5 bases and J 0 bases, leaving 8 bases between the germline ends. CDR3 region: CAWDMDSGNTIYF. The CDR3 DNA reads as TGTGCCTGGGACATGGACTCTGGAAACACCATATATTTT.

This clone was seen at least ten times. The chain links TRBV28 to TRBJ2-7; 7 nucleotides match TRBD1. The CDR3 is 13 residues long. Germline trimming cut 5 bases from V and 3 bases from J; bases unmatched to any gene: 4. The germline CDR1 and CDR2 sequences are MDHEN and SYDVKM. CDR3 in DNA: TGTGCCAGCAGTCAGACAGGGAACTACGAGCAGTACTTC. This codes for CASSQTGNYEQYF.

This clone was counted between two and nine times. The chain has TRBV28 and TRBJ2-5, with 7 bases aligning to TRBD1. The germline V gene has CDR1 MDHEN and CDR2 SYDVKM. Trimming cost V 4 bases and J 5 bases; bases outside gene matches: 7. This CDR3 region has 14 residues. The CDR3, as DNA: TGTGCCAGCAGTTCGAGGGGGCGTGTGGAGACCCAGTACTTC. It yields the protein CASSSRGRVETQYF.

The V gene is TRBV6-5, the J gene TRBJ1-6, with 8 bases matching TRBD1. Germline V gene sequence: CDR1 MNHEY, CDR2 SVGAGI. Trimming cost V 6 bases and J 6 bases; bases outside gene matches: 7. The length of the CDR3 is 15 residues. For the CDR3, the DNA is TGTGCCAGCAGCCTTCTGACAGGGGTTAATTCACCCCTCCACTTT. This translates into CASSLLTGVNSPLHF.

This clone came up a few times. This chain links TRBV5-8 with TRBJ1-2; D gene unclear. Germline CDR1 and CDR2: SGHTS and YDEGEE. This CDR3 region has 15 residues. Trimming stripped 2 bases from V and 2 bases from J, with 13 bases between. CDR3 nucleotides: TGTGCCAGCAGCTTAGGCGGGCACCAGAACTATGGCTACACCTTC. Translation gives CASSLGGHQNYGYTF.

The CDR3 region is CASSPQTGLAERNEQYF. The CDR3 DNA reads TGTGCCAGCAGCCCGCAGACCGGACTAGCCGAAAGGAACGAGCAGTACTTC. This chain links TRBV13 with TRBJ2-7; the match to TRBD2 covers 8 bases. Germline CDR1 and CDR2: PRHDT and FYEKMQ (reference sequence). V lost 5 bases, J lost 5 bases, and 17 bases stayed unmatched. The length of the CDR3 is 17 residues.

This clone showed up just a few times. Compared with germline, one end of the junction differs, possibly owing to a read error. This chain links TRBV7-2 with TRBJ1-1, with D maybe TRBD1 (6 bases). This CDR3 is 12 amino acids long. The V gene's germline CDR1 is SGHTA and CDR2 FQGNSA. The DNA of the CDR3 is TGTGCCAGCAGCTTAGACGCCGGACAGTTATCGTTT. It codes for CASSLDAGQLSF.

This rearrangement joins TRBV30 to TRBJ1-1, with D unresolved. Between the trimmed V and J ends, which lost 2 bases and 8 bases, there was a span of 15 bases. From germline, CDR1 is GTSNPN and CDR2 SVGIG (reference sequence). The CDR3 consists of 13 residues. The CDR3 bases are TGTGCCTGGAGTAATATCGGGTTTGCCGAAGCTTTCTTT. It encodes CAWSNIGFAEAFF.